The source of this TCR beta chain is a study of radiotherapy plus CTLA-4 blockade in lung cancer. This clone has only one observation. The CDR3 is 11 residues long. Per germline, CDR1 MNHEY and CDR2 SVGAGI. The V gene lost 8 bases and the J gene lost 9 bases, with 13 bases spanning the gap. Sequenced by immunoSEQ multiplex PCR; TCRdb stores in-frame clones only, minus some. The sample lists fewer than 100,000 clones; roughly four fifths were seen once. Chemo-refractory metastatic non-small-cell lung cancer patients underwent focal radiation alongside CTLA-4 blockade with ipilimumab. This chain links TRBV6-5 with TRBJ1-1, with D perhaps matching TRBD1 (5 bases). This TCR came from a human donor with non-small cell lung cancer who had stable disease on radiotherapy plus ipilimumab. The sequenced sample was peripheral blood, obtained from a patient treated with radiotherapy plus ipilimumab. CDR3 amino acids: CASLKGTKAFF. The CDR3 DNA is TGTGCCAGCCTAAAGGGGACGAAAGCTTTCTTT.